The 32 T cell receptor beta chains below were found in one sample sequenced in a study of cytomegalovirus exposure and HLA in healthy donors. Both 60 Vbeta primers and 13 Jbeta primers went into the PCR. TCRdb keeps only in-frame clones here, not all; method: immunoSEQ multiplex PCR. The sample records 300,000 or so clones, just under 85% being singletons. The sequenced sample consisted of PBMCs. Source of these receptors: a woman aged 40 to 50 in good health and CMV-seropositive.

J is TRBJ2-1 and V is TRBV9; 14 bases align to TRBD2. Germline-derived CDR1 and CDR2 are SGDLS and YYNGEE. Losses at the gene ends were 3 bases for V and 2 bases for J; bases not matched to a gene: 10. This CDR3 spans 19 amino acids. The CDR3 here is CASSGEGLAGVGPYNEQFF. CDR3 sequence (DNA): TGTGCCAGCAGCGGAGAGGGACTAGCGGGAGTGGGGCCCTACAATGAGCAGTTCTTC.

The chain couples TRBV28 to TRBJ2-1, with 7 bases that match TRBD2. Trimming cost V 3 bases and J 5 bases; bases outside gene matches: 13. The length of the CDR3 is 17 residues. The germline CDR1 and CDR2 sequences are MDHEN and SYDVKM. Here the CDR3 DNA reads TGTGCCAGCAGTTTCTTTGGCGGGAGTCAACCCGACAATGAGCAGTTCTTC. Protein: CASSFFGGSQPDNEQFF.

The V gene is TRBV6-6, the J gene TRBJ2-6; TRBD1 matches 8 bases. Trimming at V came to 5 bases and at J to 4 bases, leaving 7 bases not matched to a gene. The CDR3 contains 16 residues. Germline-derived CDR1 and CDR2 are MNHNY and SVGAGI (reference sequence). The chain's CDR3 is CASSQGAQYGANVLTF. In DNA, the CDR3 is TGTGCCAGCAGTCAGGGGGCGCAGTACGGGGCCAACGTCCTGACTTTC.

A few counts support this clone. The genes are TRBV27 and TRBJ2-7, with D possibly being TRBD2 (6 bases). V shed 0 bases and J shed 0 bases, with 12 bases lying between them. From germline, CDR1 is MNHEY and CDR2 SMNVEV (reference sequence). The CDR3 consists of 16 residues. The CDR3 DNA reads as TGTGCCAGCAGTTTATCCGGAGGGGTTAGCTCCTACGAGCAGTACTTC. Protein product: CASSLSGGVSSYEQYF.

The CDR3 bases are TGCAGCGTTGGTTCAGTTTACAATGAGCAGTTCTTC. As protein: CSVGSVYNEQFF. The chain recombines TRBV29-1 with TRBJ2-1; D remains ambiguous. The CDR3 contains 12 residues. Trimming shortened V by 4 bases and J by 4 bases, and 8 bases separated the two germline ends. Germline V lookup: CDR1 SQVTM, CDR2 ANQGSEA.

This sequence joins TRBV6-5 and TRBJ1-6, with D maybe TRBD1 (5 bases). Trimming shortened V by 5 bases and J by 9 bases, and 17 bases separated the two germline ends. The CDR3 is 15 amino acids. CDR1 and CDR2 from the germline V gene are MNHEY and SVGAGI. For the CDR3, the DNA is TGTGCCAGCAGTGCGCGGACACGCCAGGGTTCACCCCTCCACTTT. Encoded protein: CASSARTRQGSPLHF.

Concerning this clone itself: The same CDR3 is also encoded by other DNA sequences in this sample. This chain uses TRBV5-1 with TRBJ2-1, with unresolved D. Germline values: CDR1 SGHRS, CDR2 YFSETQ. The CDR3 spans 11 residues. Trimming cost V 1 base and J 7 bases, with 3 bases left between them. The CDR3, as DNA: TGCGCCAGCAGCTTGCTTAATGAGCAGTTCTTC. Translating gives CASSLLNEQFF. Complete variable domain (other parts from reference TRBV5-1 and TRBJ2-1): KAGVTQTPRYLIKTRGQQVTLSCSPISGHRSVSWYQQTPGQGLQFLFEYFSETQRNKGNFPGRFSGRQFSNSRSEMNVSTLELGDSALYLCASSLLNEQFFGPGTRLTVL.

The rearrangement joins TRBV7-2 to TRBJ2-1; D may be TRBD2 (7 bases). This CDR3 spans 15 amino acids. Trimming stripped 2 bases from V and 10 bases from J, with 18 bases between. CDR1 and CDR2 from the germline V gene are SGHTA and FQGNSA. The CDR3 nucleotides are TGTGCCAGCAGCTTATCTCGGGGGGCGGCCGGAGAGCAGTTCTTC. Amino acids: CASSLSRGAAGEQFF.

This chain uses TRBV27 with TRBJ1-6; no definite D call. The V gene lost 6 bases and the J gene lost 0 bases, with 15 bases spanning the gap. The CDR3 contains 17 residues. The germline V gene has CDR1 MNHEY and CDR2 SMNVEV (reference sequence). The CDR3 nucleotides read TGTGCCAGCAGCGCAAGGATTTCTAGCTCCTATAATTCACCCCTCCACTTT. Translation: CASSARISSSYNSPLHF.

This chain connects TRBV7-9 to TRBJ2-1; 8 nucleotides line up with TRBD1. This CDR3 region has 14 residues. The V gene's germline CDR1 is SEHNR and CDR2 FQNEAQ (reference sequence). Trimming at V came to 2 bases and at J to 5 bases, leaving 2 bases not matched to a gene. The CDR3 sequence: CASSLWDRNNEQFF. CDR3 in DNA: TGTGCCAGCAGCTTATGGGACAGGAACAATGAGCAGTTCTTC.

This clone was seen only once. V gene TRBV10-3 combines with J gene TRBJ1-2; no firm D call. CDR3 size: 12 residues. Trimming took 1 base from V and 4 from J, leaving 4 bases between them. Germline V CDR1 and CDR2: ENHRY, SYGVKD. The CDR3 region is CAISEWSYGYTF. Here the CDR3 DNA reads TGTGCCATCAGTGAGTGGAGCTATGGCTACACCTTC.

The chain employs TRBV5-6 and TRBJ2-1; TRBD1 aligns across 9 bases. The V and J ends lost 2 bases and 4 bases, in that order; junction bases with no gene match: 7. CDR3 length equals 16 residues. The germline gives CDR1 SGHDT, CDR2 YYEEEE. The CDR3 region is CASSFTGGPPYNEQFF. For the CDR3, the DNA is TGTGCCAGCAGCTTTACAGGGGGCCCACCATACAATGAGCAGTTCTTC.

CDR3 nucleotides: TGTGCCAGCAGTTACAGGGGCTGGGAAAAACTGTTTTTT. It yields the protein CASSYRGWEKLFF. The chain joins TRBV6-6 to TRBJ1-4, with D perhaps TRBD1 (5 bases). Deletions cut 2 bases from V and 8 bases from J, with 9 bases between. The V gene's germline CDR1 is MNHNY and CDR2 SVGAGI (reference sequence). This CDR3 is 13 amino acids long.

J is TRBJ2-1 and V is TRBV15; 7 bases match TRBD2. V lost 1 base and J lost 4; bases outside the gene matches: 7. This CDR3 has 16 amino acids. CDR1 LNHNV and CDR2 YYDKDF come from the germline V gene (reference sequence). This CDR3 is CATSRGGSGPYNEQFF. The CDR3 DNA is TGTGCCACCAGCAGAGGTGGTAGCGGGCCATACAATGAGCAGTTCTTC. Drawing the rest from reference TRBV15 and TRBJ2-1, the complete variable domain is DAMVIQNPRYQVTQFGKPVTLSCSQTLNHNVMYWYQQKSSQAPKLLFHYYDKDFNNEADTPDNFQSRRPNTSFCFLDIRSPGLGDTAMYLCATSRGGSGPYNEQFFGPGTRLTVL.

The V call is TRBV7-2, the J call TRBJ1-1; 8 positions agree with TRBD1. Germline values: CDR1 SGHTA, CDR2 FQGNSA. CDR3 length: 14 residues. V gave up 4 bases and J gave up 5 bases; unmatched junction bases: 6. The CDR3: CASSSRTGMTEAFF. In DNA, the CDR3 is TGTGCCAGCAGCTCCAGGACAGGGATGACTGAAGCTTTCTTT.

The V gene is TRBV6-5, the J gene TRBJ2-7; a possible D gene is TRBD2 (5 bases). In germline, CDR1 is MNHEY, CDR2 SVGAGI. With 2 bases removed from V and 3 bases from J, the gap between germline ends came to 5 bases. This CDR3 region has 12 residues. The CDR3 DNA reads as TGTGCCAGCAGTTACGAGGGCTACGAGCAGTACTTC. Translation gives CASSYEGYEQYF.

The chain combines TRBV18 with TRBJ1-4, with D possibly matching TRBD1 (6 bases). Trimming removed 6 bases at V and 0 bases at J, with 8 bases between. There are 14 residues in the CDR3. Germline CDR1 is KGHSH and CDR2 is LQKENI. The CDR3 DNA follows: TGTGCCAGCTCTGGGACAACAACTAATGAAAAACTGTTTTTT. Protein sequence: CASSGTTTNEKLFF. The whole variable domain, filled in from reference TRBV18 and TRBJ1-4, reads NAGVMQNPRHLVRRRGQEARLRCSPMKGHSHVYWYRQLPEEGLKFMVYLQKENIIDESGMPKERFSAEFPKEGPSILRIQQVVRGDSAAYFCASSGTTTNEKLFFGSGTQLSVL.

V usage is TRBV27 and J usage is TRBJ2-5; 11 bases line up with TRBD2. V lost 6 bases and J lost 2; bases outside the gene matches: 2. This CDR3 has 14 amino acids. Germline CDR1 reads MNHEY; CDR2 reads SMNVEV (reference sequence). The CDR3 sequence is CASRASGRQETQYF. CDR3 nucleotides: TGTGCCAGCAGGGCTAGCGGGAGGCAAGAGACCCAGTACTTC.

The gene calls are TRBV7-9 and TRBJ1-1; 7 positions match TRBD1. CDR1 is SEHNR and CDR2 is FQNEAQ in the germline V gene (reference sequence). V gave up 5 bases and J gave up 11 bases; unmatched junction bases: 11. The CDR3 totals 13 residues. The CDR3 here is CASSPSGGRGAFF. As DNA, the CDR3 is TGTGCCAGCAGCCCCTCAGGGGGTCGGGGCGCTTTCTTT. The full variable domain, with the rest looked up from reference TRBV7-9 and TRBJ1-1, is DTGVSQNPRHKITKRGQNVTFRCDPISEHNRLYWYRQTLGQGPEFLTYFQNEAQLEKSRLLSDRFSAERPKGSFSTLEIQRTEQGDSAMYLCASSPSGGRGAFFGQGTRLTVV.

This sequence joins TRBV4-3 and TRBJ2-2; D is possibly TRBD1 (5 bases). Germline-derived CDR1 and CDR2 are LGHNA and YSLEER. The length of the CDR3 is 16 residues. Trimming cost V 0 bases and J 2 bases, with 10 bases left between them. CDR3 sequence reads: CASSQEKGINTGELFF. CDR3 DNA: TGCGCCAGCAGCCAAGAAAAGGGGATAAACACCGGGGAGCTGTTTTTT.

This rearrangement joins TRBV27 to TRBJ2-1; D uncertain. V was shortened by 1 base and J by 2 bases, with 12 bases between the two germline ends. Germline V lookup: CDR1 MNHEY, CDR2 SMNVEV (reference sequence). This CDR3 is built from 16 residues. Here the CDR3 DNA reads TGTGCCAGCAGTTTATACCAGCGAGGTACCTACAATGAGCAGTTCTTC. This gives the protein CASSLYQRGTYNEQFF.

The rearrangement uses TRBV28 and TRBJ1-2; weak D call: TRBD1 (5 bases). There are 13 residues in the CDR3. Germline values: CDR1 MDHEN, CDR2 SYDVKM. The V end was cut by 3 bases, the J end by 7 bases, with 12 bases between. CDR3 sequence reads: CASSLGGGLGYTF. CDR3 nucleotides: TGTGCCAGCAGTTTGGGGGGGGGTCTTGGCTACACCTTC.

This clone came up a few times. V and J are TRBV5-5 and TRBJ1-2; D call uncertain. Germline-derived CDR1 and CDR2 are SGHKS and YYEKEE (reference sequence). V lost 3 bases to trimming and J lost 3 bases, with 12 bases between them. This CDR3 region has 14 residues. CDR3 nucleotides: TGTGCCAGCAGCTATAGTATTACCGACTATGGCTACACCTTC. The encoded protein is CASSYSITDYGYTF.

J is TRBJ1-1 and V is TRBV2; D is uncertain. CDR1 and CDR2 (germline): SNHLY, FYNNEI. CDR3 size: 14 residues. V was shortened by 0 bases and J by 10 bases, with 15 bases between the two germline ends. DNA of the CDR3: TGTGCCAGCAGTGAAGCGTTCACCCTTCGGGTAGCTTTCTTT. It specifies CASSEAFTLRVAFF. Supplemented by reference TRBV2 and TRBJ1-1, the full variable domain reads EPEVTQTPSHQVTQMGQEVILRCVPISNHLYFYWYRQILGQKVEFLVSFYNNEISEKSEIFDDQFSVERPDGSNFTLKIRSTKLEDSAMYFCASSEAFTLRVAFFGQGTRLTVV.

V is TRBV6-1 and J is TRBJ1-6, with TRBD1 matching 8 bases. Germline CDR1 and CDR2: MNHNS and SASEGT. The CDR3 covers 16 residues. The ends lost 4 bases at V and 10 bases at J; junction bases unmatched: 12. The CDR3: CASSVLAGGSGSPLHF. As DNA, the CDR3 is TGTGCCAGCAGTGTCTTGGCAGGGGGCTCAGGCTCACCCCTCCACTTT.

This chain joins TRBV27 and TRBJ2-6; D is uncertain. The CDR3 is 13 amino acids. V dropped 8 bases and J dropped 4 bases, with 9 bases sitting between them. Germline CDR1 MNHEY, CDR2 SMNVEV (reference sequence). The CDR3 loop is CASSPLGANVLTF. The CDR3 region has the DNA TGTGCCAGCTCCCCGTTGGGGGCCAACGTCCTGACTTTC.

This chain connects TRBV7-2 to TRBJ2-7; 9 bases are shared with TRBD2. The CDR3 spans 15 residues. With 7 bases clipped from V and 3 bases from J, the junction kept 10 bases outside the gene matches. Per the germline V gene, CDR1 is SGHTA and CDR2 is FQGNSA. CDR3 loop: CASTKAAGGIYEQYF. CDR3 bases: TGTGCCAGCACGAAAGCGGCGGGAGGGATCTACGAGCAGTACTTC.

The chain is built from TRBV18 and TRBJ1-4, with a tentative D call TRBD1 (5 bases). Germline V gene sequence: CDR1 KGHSH, CDR2 LQKENI. This CDR3 contains 15 residues. V gave up 2 bases and J gave up 5 bases, with 12 bases separating them. The CDR3 DNA follows: TGTGCCAGCTCACCAGCGGGACTGGGGAATGAAAAACTGTTTTTT. Translated, it gives CASSPAGLGNEKLFF. Looking up the rest from reference TRBV18 and TRBJ1-4 gives the full variable domain: NAGVMQNPRHLVRRRGQEARLRCSPMKGHSHVYWYRQLPEEGLKFMVYLQKENIIDESGMPKERFSAEFPKEGPSILRIQQVVRGDSAAYFCASSPAGLGNEKLFFGSGTQLSVL.

The chain has TRBV5-4 and TRBJ2-2; 8 nucleotides match TRBD2. V shed 3 bases and J 5 bases; nucleotides not matched to a gene: 6. There are 15 residues in the CDR3. Germline V gene sequence: CDR1 SGHNT, CDR2 YYREEE (reference sequence). The CDR3 region is CASSSGLGQTGELFF. DNA for the CDR3: TGTGCCAGCAGCTCGGGACTAGGTCAAACCGGGGAGCTGTTTTTT.

The chain couples TRBV2 to TRBJ1-1, with TRBD1 as a possible D gene (5 bases). In germline, CDR1 is SNHLY, CDR2 FYNNEI. This CDR3 has 17 amino acids. Trimming took off 7 bases at V and 4 bases at J, with 25 bases between the two ends. CDR3: CASTWGMDSAGGTEAFF. CDR3 in DNA: TGTGCCAGCACGTGGGGGATGGACTCTGCGGGGGGCACTGAAGCTTTCTTT.

The chain employs TRBV7-9 and TRBJ2-7; 15 positions match TRBD2. Germline CDR1 reads SEHNR; CDR2 reads FQNEAQ (reference sequence). This CDR3 spans 16 amino acids. V was pared by 11 bases and J by 0 bases, with 8 bases of the junction left unmatched. CDR3 nucleotides: TGTGCCCTAGGGGGACTAGCGGGAGGTCCCTCCTACGAGCAGTACTTC. Its protein is CALGGLAGGPSYEQYF.

The chain recombines TRBV19 with TRBJ1-2; D unresolved. The CDR3 runs to 13 residues. Germline V gene data show CDR1 as LNHDA and CDR2 as SQIVND (reference sequence). Trimming left V 1 base short and J 4 bases short, with 7 bases between. The CDR3 loop reads CASSIVEAYGYTF. The CDR3 nucleotides are TGTGCCAGTAGTATAGTAGAAGCCTATGGCTACACCTTC.